The 27 T cell receptor beta chains in this list originate from one sample, sequenced in a study of beta chain features in type 1 diabetes. Reverse transcription of all isolated RNA meant that expressed TCRB transcripts were sequenced. Data came from immunoSEQ multiplex PCR; TCRdb stores just in-frame clones and leaves some out. This sample has about 900,000 clones, with about a sixth found just once. Input material: naive CD4+ T cells from blood. The receptors originated from a woman under 30 in good health.

The CDR3 DNA reads TGTGCCACCAGCAGTAGACTAGCGGGTGGGGGTAGGCAGTTCTTC. Translating it yields CATSSRLAGGGRQFF. The genes are TRBV15 and TRBJ2-1; 10 bases align to TRBD2. Unmatched junction bases numbered 11, after V lost 3 bases and J lost 12 bases. Germline V gives CDR1 LNHNV, CDR2 YYDKDF (reference sequence). This CDR3 contains 15 residues.

V gene TRBV7-9 combines with J gene TRBJ2-2; D is tentatively TRBD1 or TRBD2 (6 bases each). Per the germline V gene, CDR1 is SEHNR and CDR2 is FQNEAQ (reference sequence). V was trimmed by 10 bases and J by 1 base, leaving 10 bases between them. The CDR3 contains 13 residues. CDR3 DNA sequence: TGTGCCATCAAGGGGGGGAACACCGGGGAGCTGTTTTTT. Protein sequence: CAIKGGNTGELFF.

The chain joins TRBV18 to TRBJ2-1; D is possibly TRBD1 (5 bases). The CDR3 has 15 amino acids. Germline loops: CDR1 KGHSH, CDR2 LQKENI. The ends were cut back, 1 base at V and 8 bases at J, with 15 bases in the middle. Here the CDR3 reads CASSPQGNWLYEQFF. The CDR3 DNA reads TGTGCCAGCTCACCACAGGGGAACTGGTTGTATGAGCAGTTCTTC.

This chain joins TRBV5-6 and TRBJ2-1; D ambiguous. Per germline, CDR1 SGHDT and CDR2 YYEEEE. The CDR3 loop spans 11 amino acids. Trimming left V 0 bases short and J 12 bases short, with 7 bases between. CDR3 in DNA: TGTGCCAGCAGCTTGGGCATGTGGCAGTTCTTC. Translation: CASSLGMWQFF.

The chain combines TRBV7-6 with TRBJ2-3, with a tentative D call TRBD2 (5 bases). This CDR3 spans 12 amino acids. CDR1 and CDR2 (germline): SGHVS, FNYEAQ. V was clipped by 5 bases and J by 9 bases, with 12 bases between them. The CDR3 DNA follows: TGTGCCAGCAGCCCCATGGGAGCAACGCAGTATTTT. It translates to CASSPMGATQYF.

Note on this clone: Other DNA sequences of this sample code for an identical CDR3. V usage is TRBV6-5 and J usage is TRBJ2-1; 7 bases line up with TRBD2. This CDR3 has 16 residues. After removal of 0 bases from V and 4 bases from J, the junction contained 6 bases not matched to a gene. Germline CDR1 MNHEY, CDR2 SVGAGI. CDR3 amino acids: CASSYSRLAAYNEQFF. CDR3 nucleotides: TGTGCCAGCAGTTACTCTCGTCTAGCGGCATACAATGAGCAGTTCTTC.

The chain recombines TRBV28 with TRBJ2-1; D call uncertain. V was trimmed by 4 bases and J by 2 bases, leaving 15 bases between them. Germline assignment: CDR1 MDHEN and CDR2 SYDVKM. The CDR3 length is 16 residues. The chain's CDR3 is CASSSPVVRTYNEQFF. For the CDR3, the DNA is TGTGCCAGCAGTTCCCCAGTAGTGCGCACCTACAATGAGCAGTTCTTC.

The chain links TRBV5-4 to TRBJ2-5; 9 bases are shared with TRBD1. The CDR3 runs to 14 residues. Germline V lookup: CDR1 SGHNT, CDR2 YYREEE (reference sequence). J lost 2 bases, V lost 9 bases, and 8 bases had no gene match. In DNA, the CDR3 is TGTGCCACCTCGACCGGGACAGGGCAAGAGACCCAGTACTTC. This gives the protein CATSTGTGQETQYF. Drawing the rest from reference TRBV5-4 and TRBJ2-5, the complete variable domain is ETGVTQSPTHLIKTRGQQVTLRCSSQSGHNTVSWYQQALGQGPQFIFQYYREEENGRGNFPPRFSGLQFPNYSSELNVNALELDDSALYLCATSTGTGQETQYFGPGTRLLVL.

With respect to this clone: The same CDR3 is also encoded by other DNA sequences in this sample. CDR3 coding DNA: TGTGCCAGCTCACAGGACAGGGATTCCTACGAGCAGTACTTC. This gives the protein CASSQDRDSYEQYF. V is TRBV18 and J is TRBJ2-7; 8 nucleotides line up with TRBD1. Trimming removed 4 bases from V and 1 base from J; junction bases left unmatched: 3. The CDR3 totals 14 residues. Germline CDR1 is KGHSH and CDR2 is LQKENI.

This clone was detected only a few times. The CDR3 loop is CASSHTSGSISYEQYF. In nucleotides, the CDR3 is TGTGCCAGCAGCCACACTAGCGGGAGTATCTCCTACGAGCAGTACTTC. The chain joins TRBV13 to TRBJ2-7; 11 bases are a match to TRBD2. Germline V gene data show CDR1 as PRHDT and CDR2 as FYEKMQ (reference sequence). The CDR3 covers 16 residues. V was pared by 5 bases and J by 0 bases, with 6 bases of the junction left unmatched. Full variable domain (missing parts from reference TRBV13 and TRBJ2-7): AAGVIQSPRHLIKEKRETATLKCYPIPRHDTVYWYQQGPGQDPQFLISFYEKMQSDKGSIPDRFSAQQFSDYHSELNMSSLELGDSALYFCASSHTSGSISYEQYFGPGTRLTVT.

The CDR3 loop is CATSRDPSTEQYF. The CDR3 coding sequence is TGTGCCACCAGCAGAGATCCAAGTACCGAGCAGTACTTC. The chain uses TRBV15 and TRBJ2-7; D unclear. The CDR3 sequence is 13 residues long. CDR1 and CDR2 (germline): LNHNV, YYDKDF (reference sequence). The V gene lost 0 bases and the J gene lost 6 bases, with 9 bases spanning the gap.

The sample holds many counts of this clone. The rearrangement uses TRBV28 and TRBJ2-2; weak D call: TRBD2 (5 bases). Germline loops: CDR1 MDHEN, CDR2 SYDVKM. The CDR3 has 14 amino acids. The V gene lost 3 bases and the J gene lost 1 base, with 6 bases spanning the gap. The chain's CDR3 is CASSFRGNTGELFF. CDR3 nucleotide sequence: TGTGCCAGCAGTTTCCGGGGGAACACCGGGGAGCTGTTTTTT.

This clone occurred a few times. The chain links TRBV7-9 to TRBJ2-3; D may be TRBD1 or TRBD2 (5 bases each). CDR1 and CDR2 (germline): SEHNR, FQNEAQ (reference sequence). There are 16 residues in the CDR3. Between the trimmed V and J ends, which lost 4 bases and 0 bases, there was a span of 14 bases. The CDR3: CASSSRGFPSTDTQYF. In DNA, the CDR3 is TGTGCCAGCAGCTCACGGGGCTTCCCTAGCACAGATACGCAGTATTTT.

V gene TRBV15 combines with J gene TRBJ2-3; 8 positions agree with TRBD1. The CDR3 contains 16 residues. The germline V gene encodes CDR1 LNHNV and CDR2 YYDKDF (reference sequence). V lost 3 bases, J lost 4 bases, and 9 bases stayed unmatched. The CDR3 region has the DNA TGTGCCACCAGCAGGCCCCGACAGGGGCTGGCAGATACGCAGTATTTT. It yields the protein CATSRPRQGLADTQYF.

The genes are TRBV9 and TRBJ2-3; D is uncertain. V shed 4 bases and J shed 3 bases, with 6 bases lying between them. Germline loops: CDR1 SGDLS, CDR2 YYNGEE. This CDR3 spans 12 amino acids. The CDR3 DNA reads TGTGCCAGCAGCCCTCCTACAGATACGCAGTATTTT. Amino acid sequence: CASSPPTDTQYF.

This clone was seen a handful of times. This chain joins TRBV2 and TRBJ2-5, with TRBD2 identical over 14 bases. Trimming removed 5 bases from V and 5 bases from J; junction bases left unmatched: 7. The CDR3 runs to 16 residues. Germline assignment: CDR1 SNHLY and CDR2 FYNNEI. DNA for the CDR3: TGTGCCAGCAGTACGGGACTAGCGGGAGCAGGGGAGACCCAGTACTTC. Its translation: CASSTGLAGAGETQYF.

J is TRBJ2-1 and V is TRBV7-3, with TRBD2 matching 9 bases. Losses at the gene ends were 5 bases for V and 1 base for J; bases not matched to a gene: 9. From germline, CDR1 is SGHTA and CDR2 FQGTGA. The CDR3 is 17 residues long. The DNA for the CDR3 is TGTGCCAGCAGCCTCCGAGCGGGAGGCTCATCCTACAATGAGCAGTTCTTC. Protein sequence: CASSLRAGGSSYNEQFF.

This clone was seen more than once but under ten times. The chain is built from TRBV11-2 and TRBJ2-1; 9 bases line up with TRBD2. The CDR3 runs to 17 residues. Germline V CDR1 and CDR2: SGHAT, FQNNGV. The V and J ends lost 4 bases and 2 bases, in that order; junction bases with no gene match: 9. CDR3 in DNA: TGTGCCAGCAGCTCACATAGCGGGAGTTCTCCCTACAATGAGCAGTTCTTC. This sequence encodes CASSSHSGSSPYNEQFF.

The chain combines TRBV5-6 with TRBJ2-1; no firm D call. The germline CDR1 and CDR2 sequences are SGHDT and YYEEEE. CDR3 length equals 12 residues. V dropped 1 base and J dropped 6 bases, with 5 bases sitting between them. Here the CDR3 reads CASSLRRNEQFF. CDR3 DNA: TGTGCCAGCAGCTTGCGGCGCAATGAGCAGTTCTTC.

Only a few counts were recorded for this clone. The chain couples TRBV21-1 to TRBJ2-6; TRBD1 was called by the table and not checked on the DNA. TRBV21-1 is listed as a pseudogene. The CDR3 is made up of 19 amino acids. The CDR3 bases are TGTGCCAGCAGCAAAGCATGTCCGGGACAGACGACCGGGGCCAACGTCCTGACTTTC. This gives the protein CASSKACPGQTTGANVLTF.

This clone appeared a few times. Additional DNA sequences in this sample encode the identical CDR3. The chain has TRBV7-2 and TRBJ2-7; D not certain. The length of the CDR3 is 13 residues. Trimming shortened V by 1 base and J by 2 bases, and 6 bases separated the two germline ends. CDR1 and CDR2 (germline): SGHTA, FQGNSA. CDR3 amino acids: CASSLEATYEQYF. Here the CDR3 DNA reads TGTGCCAGCAGCTTAGAGGCTACCTACGAGCAGTACTTC.

V gene TRBV28 combines with J gene TRBJ1-1; 7 bases line up with TRBD1. Looked up from germline, CDR1 is MDHEN and CDR2 is SYDVKM. J gave up 1 base and V 5 bases, and 4 bases lay outside the gene matches. CDR3 length: 14 residues. CDR3 region: CASSLGQSNTEAFF. CDR3 nucleotide sequence: TGTGCCAGCAGTCTGGGACAGTCGAACACTGAAGCTTTCTTT. The full variable domain, with the rest looked up from reference TRBV28 and TRBJ1-1, is DVKVTQSSRYLVKRTGEKVFLECVQDMDHENMFWYRQDPGLGLRLIYFSYDVKMKEKGDIPEGYSVSREKKERFSLILESASTNQTSMYLCASSLGQSNTEAFFGQGTRLTVV.

This clone was observed a few times. The chain recombines TRBV9 with TRBJ2-6, with 8 bases matching TRBD2. Germline V gene lookup returns CDR1 SGDLS and CDR2 YYNGEE. V lost 0 bases, J lost 0 bases, and 2 bases stayed unmatched. The CDR3 has 17 amino acids. The CDR3 DNA is TGTGCCAGCAGCGTAGCAGCGGGAGCCTCTGGGGCCAACGTCCTGACTTTC. This gives the protein CASSVAAGASGANVLTF. The complete variable domain, with remaining parts taken from reference TRBV9 and TRBJ2-6, reads DSGVTQTPKHLITATGQRVTLRCSPRSGDLSVYWYQQSLDQGLQFLIQYYNGEERAKGNILERFSAQQFPDLHSELNLSSLELGDSALYFCASSVAAGASGANVLTFGAGSRLTVL.

This clone has just a few counts. At one end, the junction sequence differs from germline, possibly due to a read error. This chain links TRBV9 with TRBJ2-1; perhaps TRBD2 as D (5 bases). This CDR3 is built from 13 residues. Germline V gene lookup returns CDR1 SGDLS and CDR2 YYNGEE. The CDR3 here is CASSVGVSGFEVF. In DNA, the CDR3 is TGTGCCAGCAGCGTAGGAGTCTCGGGGTTCGAGGTCTTC.

This clone was detected only a few times. The J gene is TRBJ2-7, the V gene TRBV29-1; tentatively, D is TRBD1 or TRBD2 (5 bases each). The CDR3 totals 12 residues. Per the germline V gene, CDR1 is SQVTM and CDR2 is ANQGSEA. The V and J ends lost 4 bases and 3 bases respectively, with 10 bases between them. Here the CDR3 reads CSVGGNGYEQYF. DNA of the CDR3: TGCAGCGTTGGGGGGAACGGCTACGAGCAGTACTTC.

This clone has only a few counts. The chain is built from TRBV6-5 and TRBJ2-7, with 10 bases lining up with TRBD1. This CDR3 spans 14 amino acids. Germline CDR1 MNHEY, CDR2 SVGAGI. V lost 7 bases and J lost 7; bases outside the gene matches: 10. CDR3 loop: CASIPGTGAREQYF. The CDR3 DNA follows: TGTGCCAGCATACCGGGGACAGGGGCACGGGAGCAGTACTTC.

The V gene is TRBV27, the J gene TRBJ2-5; D is ambiguous. The J call could be wrong; TRBJ2-7 is a better fit for the DNA end. The germline CDR1 and CDR2 sequences are MNHEY and SMNVEV (reference sequence). The CDR3 has 13 amino acids. The CDR3 loop is CASSLSRANEQYF. CDR3 nucleotide sequence: TGTGCCAGCAGTTTATCCCGGGCGAACGAGCAGTACTTC.